This record concerns one TCR beta chain sequence. Its antigen remains unknown. The data are from a study of T cells in Graves' hyperthyroidism and ophthalmopathy. From RNA transcripts, TCR beta CDR3 regions were amplified. First-round RT-PCR of the TCR CDR3 relied on the HTBI primer set. MiXCR, applied by TCRdb to the multiplex PCR reads, yields one record per CDR3 protein. This sample yields roughly 500,000 distinct CDR3 sequences, of which approximately 23% are seen a single time; around 47% belongs to the top ten. Study-level findings and limits: In blood, most of the thyroid clonotypes expanded above 0.001 were also present.

The TCR comes from a woman aged 70-85 years with Graves' ophthalmopathy. The sequenced sample consisted of blood.

The CDR3 DNA follows: TGTGCCTGGAGTGCCCCCCGGGCTTACTCTGGAAACACCATATATTTT. It encodes CAWSAPRAYSGNTIYF. The V call is TRBV30, the J call TRBJ1-3; D is unclear. Germline CDR1 reads GTSNPN; CDR2 reads SVGIG (reference sequence). The CDR3 is 16 amino acids. The V end was cut by 1 base, the J end by 0 bases, with 13 bases between.